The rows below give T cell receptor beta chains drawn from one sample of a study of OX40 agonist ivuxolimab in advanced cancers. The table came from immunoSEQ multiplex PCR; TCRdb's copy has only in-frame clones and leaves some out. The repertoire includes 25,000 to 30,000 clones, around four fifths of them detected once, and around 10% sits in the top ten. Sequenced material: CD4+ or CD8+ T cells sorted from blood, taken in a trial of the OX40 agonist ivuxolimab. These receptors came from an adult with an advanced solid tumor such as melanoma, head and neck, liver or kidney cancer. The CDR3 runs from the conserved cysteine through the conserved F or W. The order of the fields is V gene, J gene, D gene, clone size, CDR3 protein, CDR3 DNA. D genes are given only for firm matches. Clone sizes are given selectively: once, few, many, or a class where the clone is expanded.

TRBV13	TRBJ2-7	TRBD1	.	CASRLQGQASYEQYF	TGTGCCAGCAGGCTCCAAGGACAGGCATCCTACGAGCAGTACTTC
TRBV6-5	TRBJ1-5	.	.	CASSYSRTERQPQHF	TGTGCCAGCAGTTACTCGCGGACCGAACGTCAGCCCCAGCATTTT
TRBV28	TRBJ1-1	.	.	CASSFRNTEAFF	TGTGCCAGCAGTTTCAGGAACACTGAAGCTTTCTTT
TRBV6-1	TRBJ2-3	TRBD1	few	CASGTVRADTQYF	TGTGCCAGCGGGACAGTAAGGGCAGATACGCAGTATTTT
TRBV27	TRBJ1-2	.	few	CASSFVGQGGYTF	TGTGCCAGCAGTTTTGTGGGTCAAGGAGGCTACACCTTC
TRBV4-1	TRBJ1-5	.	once	CASSPWAGIDQPQHF	TGCGCCAGCAGCCCCTGGGCGGGGATCGATCAGCCCCAGCATTTT
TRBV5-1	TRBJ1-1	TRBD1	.	CASSLRQGAGTEAFF	TGCGCCAGCAGCTTGCGACAGGGGGCGGGCACTGAAGCTTTCTTT
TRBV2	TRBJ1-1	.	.	CARMGAGQNTEAFF	TGTGCCAGGATGGGAGCCGGGCAGAACACTGAAGCTTTCTTT
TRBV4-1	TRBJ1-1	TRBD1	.	CASSQTTGGYTEAFF	TGCGCCAGCAGCCAAACCACAGGGGGGTACACTGAAGCTTTCTTT
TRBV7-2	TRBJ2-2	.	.	CASSLSWGGTGELFF	TGTGCCAGCAGCTTATCTTGGGGTGGGACCGGGGAGCTGTTTTTT
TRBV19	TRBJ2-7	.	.	CASSPAGGYEQYF	TGTGCCAGTAGTCCGGCAGGGGGGTACGAGCAGTACTTC
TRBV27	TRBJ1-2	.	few	CASSALGAYGYTF	TGTGCCAGCAGTGCACTAGGGGCATATGGCTACACCTTC
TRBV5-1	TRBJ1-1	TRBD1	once	CASSLAGQPNTEAFF	TGCGCCAGCAGCTTGGCGGGACAGCCGAACACTGAAGCTTTCTTT
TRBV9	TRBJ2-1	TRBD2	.	CASSASSSGAGPYNEQFF	TGTGCCAGCAGCGCCTCTTCTAGCGGGGCCGGACCCTACAATGAGCAGTTCTTC
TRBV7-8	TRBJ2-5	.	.	CASSSMLTGIIQETQYF	TGTGCCAGCAGCTCGATGCTGACAGGCATTATACAAGAGACCCAGTACTTC
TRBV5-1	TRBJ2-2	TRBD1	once	CASSDRGTGELFF	TGCGCCAGCAGCGACAGGGGTACCGGGGAGCTGTTTTTT
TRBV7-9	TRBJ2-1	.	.	CAGTRAGASYNEQFF	TGTGCCGGGACCCGGGCAGGAGCGTCCTACAATGAGCAGTTCTTC
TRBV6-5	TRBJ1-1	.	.	CASTPRQAPEAFF	TGTGCCAGCACCCCCCGGCAAGCCCCTGAAGCTTTCTTT
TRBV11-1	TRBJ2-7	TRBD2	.	CASSLAGGYSYEQYF	TGTGCCAGCAGTTTAGCGGGGGGTTACTCCTACGAGCAGTACTTC
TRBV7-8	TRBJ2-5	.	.	CASLVDQETQYF	TGTGCCAGCTTGGTAGATCAAGAGACCCAGTACTTC
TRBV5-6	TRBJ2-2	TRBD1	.	CASSLEGAVTGELFF	TGTGCCAGCAGCTTAGAGGGGGCGGTCACCGGGGAGCTGTTTTTT
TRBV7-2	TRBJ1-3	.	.	CASSSSGGNTIYF	TGTGCCAGCAGCTCGAGCGGGGGAAACACCATATATTTT
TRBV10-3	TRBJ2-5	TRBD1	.	CATHSPGQGQETQYF	TGTGCCACACATTCCCCGGGACAGGGGCAAGAGACCCAGTACTTC
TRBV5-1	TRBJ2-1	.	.	CASSLVPGDEQFF	TGCGCCAGCAGCTTGGTGCCGGGGGACGAGCAGTTCTTC
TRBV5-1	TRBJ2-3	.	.	CASSLILGDTQYF	TGCGCCAGCAGCCTCATACTCGGAGATACGCAGTATTTT
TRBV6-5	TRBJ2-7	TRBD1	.	CASSPGTGIYEQYF	TGTGCCAGCAGCCCCGGGACAGGGATCTACGAGCAGTACTTC
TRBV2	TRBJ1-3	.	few	CASSEYGGTGNTIYF	TGTGCCAGCAGTGAATATGGAGGGACAGGAAACACCATATATTTT
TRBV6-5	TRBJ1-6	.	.	CASSSPTELYNSPLHF	TGTGCCAGCAGTTCCCCAACCGAGCTCTATAATTCACCCCTCCACTTT
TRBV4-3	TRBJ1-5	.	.	CASSQSLKGPQHF	TGCGCCAGCAGCCAATCACTCAAGGGGCCCCAGCATTTT
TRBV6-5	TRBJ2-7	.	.	CASSYAMQRSSYEQYF	TGTGCCAGCAGTTACGCAATGCAGCGAAGCTCCTACGAGCAGTACTTC
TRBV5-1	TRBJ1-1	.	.	CASSNNPRVTTDTEAFF	TGCGCCAGCAGCAACAATCCCCGGGTCACCACGGACACTGAAGCTTTCTTT
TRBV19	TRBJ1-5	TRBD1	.	CASSGQGVFNQPQHF	TGTGCCAGTAGCGGACAGGGAGTATTCAATCAGCCCCAGCATTTT
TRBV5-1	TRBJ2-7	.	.	CASSFTGLYEQYF	TGCGCCAGCAGCTTTACAGGGTTATACGAGCAGTACTTC
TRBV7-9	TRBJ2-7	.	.	CASSLAGTVYEQYF	TGTGCCAGCAGCTTAGCGGGGACGGTCTACGAGCAGTACTTC
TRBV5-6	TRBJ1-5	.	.	CASSLWGRQPQHF	TGTGCCAGCAGCTTGTGGGGTAGGCAGCCCCAGCATTTT
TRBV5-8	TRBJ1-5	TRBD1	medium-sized	CASSLGQGAYQPQHF	TGTGCCAGCAGTTTGGGACAGGGGGCATATCAGCCCCAGCATTTT
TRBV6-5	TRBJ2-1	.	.	CASSYSGLALNNEQFF	TGTGCCAGCAGTTACTCTGGGCTAGCCCTAAACAATGAGCAGTTCTTC
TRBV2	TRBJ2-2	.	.	CASENTRANTGELFF	TGTGCCAGCGAAAACACTAGGGCTAACACCGGGGAGCTGTTTTTT
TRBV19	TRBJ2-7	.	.	CASSIIRSPSYEQYF	TGTGCCAGTAGTATAATACGGAGCCCCTCCTACGAGCAGTACTTC
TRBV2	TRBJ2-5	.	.	CASSGRLNWGQETQYF	TGTGCCAGCAGCGGACGATTAAATTGGGGTCAAGAGACCCAGTACTTC
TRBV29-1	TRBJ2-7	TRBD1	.	CSVERLRQGGYEQYF	TGCAGCGTTGAGCGTTTAAGACAGGGGGGCTACGAGCAGTACTTC
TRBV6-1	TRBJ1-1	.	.	CAITLRGENTEAFF	TGTGCCATAACCCTCCGGGGCGAGAACACTGAAGCTTTCTTT
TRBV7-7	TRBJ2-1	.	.	CASSLEADYNEQFF	TGTGCCAGCAGCTTAGAAGCAGACTACAATGAGCAGTTCTTC
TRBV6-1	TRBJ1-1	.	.	CASSEVGSLNTEAFF	TGTGCCAGCAGTGAAGTAGGGTCCCTGAACACTGAAGCTTTCTTT
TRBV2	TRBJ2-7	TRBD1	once	CASSLGTGGPSYEQYF	TGTGCCAGCAGCCTCGGGACAGGGGGCCCCTCCTACGAGCAGTACTTC
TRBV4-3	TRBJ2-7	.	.	CASSQDKGDGYEQYF	TGCGCCAGCAGCCAAGATAAGGGGGACGGATACGAGCAGTACTTC